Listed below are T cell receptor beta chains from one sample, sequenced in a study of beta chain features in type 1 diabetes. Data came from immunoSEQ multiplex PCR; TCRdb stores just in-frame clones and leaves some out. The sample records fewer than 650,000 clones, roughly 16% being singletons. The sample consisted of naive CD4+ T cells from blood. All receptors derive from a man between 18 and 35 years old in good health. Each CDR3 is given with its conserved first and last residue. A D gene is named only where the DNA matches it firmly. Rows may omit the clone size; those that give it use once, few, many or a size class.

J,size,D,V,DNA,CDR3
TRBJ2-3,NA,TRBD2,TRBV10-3,TGTGCCATCAGTGACACCGGCCGGACTAGCGGGGGGCTCACAGATACGCAGTATTTT,CAISDTGRTSGGLTDTQYF
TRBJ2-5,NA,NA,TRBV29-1,TGCAGCGTGCATAGGGAAGAGACCCAGTACTTC,CSVHREETQYF
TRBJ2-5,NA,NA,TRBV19,TGTGCCAGTAGTATCCGGGAACAAGAGACCCAGTACTTC,CASSIREQETQYF
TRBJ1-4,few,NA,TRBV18,TGTGCCAGCTCACCACCCCGACAGCAGATAGGCAAACTGTTTTTT,CASSPPRQQIGKLFF
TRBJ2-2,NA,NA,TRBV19,TGTGCCAACCTACAGGGTAGGACCGGGGAGCTGTTTTTT,CANLQGRTGELFF
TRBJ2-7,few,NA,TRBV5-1,TGCGCCAGCAGCCTCCAGGGTCCTGCCTACGAGCAGTACTTC,CASSLQGPAYEQYF
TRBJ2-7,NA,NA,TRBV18,TGTGCCAGCTCACCGGACAGATCCTACGAGCAGTACTTC,CASSPDRSYEQYF
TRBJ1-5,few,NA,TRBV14,TGTGCCAGCAGCTATCTCGAGGGAGGGCCCCAGCATTTT,CASSYLEGGPQHF
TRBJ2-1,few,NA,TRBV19,TGTGCCAGTACTATGACAGTTGCGGCCTACAATGAGCAGTTCTTC,CASTMTVAAYNEQFF
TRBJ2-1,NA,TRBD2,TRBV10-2,TGCGCCAGCAGTGAGTCGATAGGCGGGGGTCCCTACAATGAGCAGTTCTTC,CASSESIGGGPYNEQFF
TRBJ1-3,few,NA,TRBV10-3,TGCCCCGGCCTGGGCACCATATATTTT,CPGLGTIYF
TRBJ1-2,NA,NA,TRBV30,TGTGCCTGGAGTATTAGGGCAGGCTATGGCTACACCTTC,CAWSIRAGYGYTF
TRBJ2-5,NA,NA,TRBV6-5,TGTGCCAGCAGTTATCCCCGGGACTACCAAGAGACCCAGTACTTC,CASSYPRDYQETQYF
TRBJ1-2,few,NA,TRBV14,TGTGCCAGCAGCCAGACAATCCGATCGGGCTACACCTTC,CASSQTIRSGYTF
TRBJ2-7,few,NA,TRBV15,TGTGCCACCGCAAGAGATCACGAGTTAGGAACCTACGAGCAGTACTTC,CATARDHELGTYEQYF
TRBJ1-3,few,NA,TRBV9,TGTGCCAGCAGCGTAGTCTCAGACTCTGGAAACACCATATATTTT,CASSVVSDSGNTIYF
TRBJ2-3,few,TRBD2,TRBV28,TGTGCCAGCAGCTACGGACTAGCGGAAACTAGCACAGATACGCAGTATTTT,CASSYGLAETSTDTQYF
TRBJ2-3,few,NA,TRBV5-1,TGCGCCAGCAGCTTGCCAGGGGGGACAGATACGCAGTATTTT,CASSLPGGTDTQYF
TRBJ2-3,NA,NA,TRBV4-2,TGTGCCAGCAGCCAAGGCCTAGACACAGATACGCAGTATTTT,CASSQGLDTDTQYF
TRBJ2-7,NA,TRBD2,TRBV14,TGTGCCAGCAGCCGACAACTAGCGGGGACCTACGAGCAGTACTTC,CASSRQLAGTYEQYF
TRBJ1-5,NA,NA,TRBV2,TGTGCCAGCAGTGAAAGAACAGATCCCAATCAGCCCCAGCATTTT,CASSERTDPNQPQHF
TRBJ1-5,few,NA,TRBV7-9,TGTGCCAGCACTCGTTCGGGGTCCGATCAGCCCCAGCATTTT,CASTRSGSDQPQHF
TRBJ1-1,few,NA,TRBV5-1,TGCGCCAGCAGCTTGGGTAATCCGAACACTGAAGCTTTCTTT,CASSLGNPNTEAFF
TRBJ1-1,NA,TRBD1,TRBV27,TGTGCCAGCAGGGGACAGAATGAAGCTTTCTTT,CASRGQNEAFF
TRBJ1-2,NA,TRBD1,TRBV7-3,TGTGCCAGCAGCGCGACCGACAGGGGAGGAGGCTACACCTTC,CASSATDRGGGYTF
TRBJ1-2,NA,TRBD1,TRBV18,TGTGCCAGCTCACCAGGGACAGTAGTTGGCTACACCTTC,CASSPGTVVGYTF
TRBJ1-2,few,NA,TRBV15,TGTGCCACCCCGCTCAGCGGACGGACTATTAACTATGGCTACACCTTC,CATPLSGRTINYGYTF
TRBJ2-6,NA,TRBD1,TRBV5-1,TGCGCCAGCAGCCGCGGACAGGGGGTCTACTCTGGGGCCAACGTCCTGACTTTC,CASSRGQGVYSGANVLTF
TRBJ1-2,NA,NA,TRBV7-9,TGTGCCAGCAGCTTAGATGACCGCTATGGCTACACCTTC,CASSLDDRYGYTF
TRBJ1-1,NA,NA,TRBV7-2,TGTGCCAGCAGTTCGATGGGGGCGGAAGCTTTCTTT,CASSSMGAEAFF
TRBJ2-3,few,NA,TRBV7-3,TGTGCCAGCAGCCCAGGGGGAGGCCGGCCAGATACGCAGTATTTT,CASSPGGGRPDTQYF
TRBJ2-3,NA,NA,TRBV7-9,TGTGCCAGCAGCCTTACTTCGAGCTCAGATACGCAGTATTTT,CASSLTSSSDTQYF
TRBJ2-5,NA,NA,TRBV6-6,TGTGCCAGCAGTTACGGGGTTTCAGGAGAGACCCAGTACTTC,CASSYGVSGETQYF
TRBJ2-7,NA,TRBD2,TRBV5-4,TGTGCCATGGCCCACGGGGGACTAGCGGTCTTCTACGAGCAGTACTTC,CAMAHGGLAVFYEQYF
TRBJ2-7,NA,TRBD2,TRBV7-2,TGTGCCAGCAGCTTAGGGAGCGGGAGCTCCTACGAGCAGTACTTC,CASSLGSGSSYEQYF
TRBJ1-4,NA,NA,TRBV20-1,TGCAGTGCCCCGGGGAATGAAAAACTGTTTTTT,CSAPGNEKLFF
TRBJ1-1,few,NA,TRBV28,TGTGCCAGCAGCCTAGGGGTGACTGAAGCTTTCTTT,CASSLGVTEAFF
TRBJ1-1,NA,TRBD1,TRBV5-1,TGCGCCAGCAGCTCACAGGGGGACAGTTTGAACACTGAAGCTTTCTTT,CASSSQGDSLNTEAFF
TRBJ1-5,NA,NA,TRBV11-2,TGTGCCAGCAGCTTAGCGGGATCCGGCAATCAGCCCCAGCATTTT,CASSLAGSGNQPQHF
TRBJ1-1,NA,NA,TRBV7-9,TGTGCCAGCCGTGGGGAGGACGCAGAAGCTTTCTTT,CASRGEDAEAFF
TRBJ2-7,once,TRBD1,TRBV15,TGTGCCACCAGCAGAGACCCCGCCGGGACAGGCGAGCAGTACTTC,CATSRDPAGTGEQYF
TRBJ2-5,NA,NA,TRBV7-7,TGTGCTAGCAGCCCGCAAGAGACCCAGTACTTC,CASSPQETQYF
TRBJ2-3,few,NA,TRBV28,TGTGCCAGCAGATATTCTAGCACAGATACGCAGTATTTT,CASRYSSTDTQYF
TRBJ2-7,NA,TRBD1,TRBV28,TGTGCCAGCACCCCTGACAGGGGATCCTACGAGCAGTACTTC,CASTPDRGSYEQYF
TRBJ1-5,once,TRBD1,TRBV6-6,TGTGCCAGCAGTTACCTGGGACAGCCAAATCAGCCCCAGCATTTT,CASSYLGQPNQPQHF
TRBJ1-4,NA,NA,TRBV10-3,TGTGCCATCAGTGAGTCATCTGCAGGGATGTCAACTAATGAAAAACTGTTTTTT,CAISESSAGMSTNEKLFF
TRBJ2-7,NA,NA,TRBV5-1,TGCGCCAGCAGCTTGGAGCCCAAATCCGAGCAGTACTTC,CASSLEPKSEQYF
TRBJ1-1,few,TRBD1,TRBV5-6,TGTGCCAGCAGCTTGGGGTACAGGGGGCAGAACACTGAAGCTTTCTTT,CASSLGYRGQNTEAFF
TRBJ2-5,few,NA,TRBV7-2,TGTGCCAGCACCCTAAGATCACAAGAGACCCAGTACTTC,CASTLRSQETQYF
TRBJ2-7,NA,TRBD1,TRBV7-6,TGTGCCAGCAGCCAGACAGGGGATTCCTACGAGCAGTACTTC,CASSQTGDSYEQYF
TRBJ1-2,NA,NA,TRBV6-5,TGTGCCAGCAGTTACTACGGACGGACCTATGGCTACACCTTC,CASSYYGRTYGYTF
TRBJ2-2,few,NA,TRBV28,TGTGCCAGCAGTCTGCCGGGTCTAATTAACACCGGGGAGCTGTTTTTT,CASSLPGLINTGELFF